This T cell receptor beta chain appears in the sequencing data of a study of T cell responses to AZD1222 COVID-19 vaccine. The method was immunoSEQ multiplex PCR; TCRdb's version includes in-frame clones alone and lacks a portion of them. The data show about 120,000 clones, more than 75% seen once. Sequencing used peripheral blood, obtained on day 0 of AZD1222 vaccination. The clonotype was recovered from an adult in good health.

CDR3 nucleotide sequence: TGTGCCAGCAGTTTAATAGGGGGCTACTCCTACGAGCAGTACTTC. Amino acids: CASSLIGGYSYEQYF. This chain connects TRBV27 to TRBJ2-7; TRBD1 matches 7 bases. J was trimmed by 0 bases and V by 2 bases; bases with no gene match: 4. The CDR3 is 15 residues long. The germline V gene has CDR1 MNHEY and CDR2 SMNVEV (reference sequence).